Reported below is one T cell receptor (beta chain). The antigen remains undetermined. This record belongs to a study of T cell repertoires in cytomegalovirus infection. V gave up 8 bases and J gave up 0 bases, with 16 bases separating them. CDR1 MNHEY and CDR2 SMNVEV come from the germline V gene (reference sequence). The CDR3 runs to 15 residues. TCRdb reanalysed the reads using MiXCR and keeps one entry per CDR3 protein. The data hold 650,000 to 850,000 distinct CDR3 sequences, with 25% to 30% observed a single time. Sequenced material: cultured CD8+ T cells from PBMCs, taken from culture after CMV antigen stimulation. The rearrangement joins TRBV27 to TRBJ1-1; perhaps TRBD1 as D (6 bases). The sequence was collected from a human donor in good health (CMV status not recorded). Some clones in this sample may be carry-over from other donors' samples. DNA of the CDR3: TGTGCCAGCGCCGAGGTGGGGGGCATGAACACTGAAGCTTTCTTT. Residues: CASAEVGGMNTEAFF.